This T cell receptor (beta chain) is drawn from a study of cytomegalovirus exposure and HLA in healthy donors. Study context: HLA-typed donors were the source of roughly 80 million unique TCRs held in an early data release. Falling in the Caucasian-associated ancestry cluster were approximately 84% of under 500 genotyped donors.

Overall study results and limits: In a later analysis, TCR association rates varied by HLA locus: DRB1 most, HLA-C fewest.

V was shortened by 1 base and J by 2 bases, with 3 bases between the two germline ends. This CDR3 has 12 residues. Germline V gives CDR1 LGHNT, CDR2 FRNRAP. Notes on this clone: Its antigen remains unidentified.

The PCR had 60 Vbeta and 13 Jbeta primers. The repertoire was sequenced with immunoSEQ multiplex PCR; TCRdb's copy has only in-frame clones and lacks some. The sample includes about 140,000 clones, almost 85% of them seen just once. Sample: PBMCs. This receptor was taken from a man aged 25 to 40 in good health and CMV-seropositive. The rearrangement links TRBV12-5 to TRBJ2-7; D is unclear. Written as DNA, the CDR3 is TGTGCTAGTGGTTTGGGGCCCTACGAGCAGTACTTC. Translation gives CASGLGPYEQYF.